One sample yielded the 7 T cell receptor beta chains listed below, sequenced in a study of blood T cell repertoires in COVID-19. The data were produced by immunoSEQ multiplex PCR, yet TCRdb's version contains in-frame clones alone and is incomplete. The sample records about 74,000 clones, roughly 88% being singletons. Sequenced input: peripheral blood. The receptors were gathered from a man between 70 and 80 years old with active or convalescent COVID-19.

CDR3 sequence: CASGGTGNSPLHF. For the CDR3, the DNA is TGTGCCAGCGGGGGGACAGGGAATTCACCCCTCCACTTT. The chain carries TRBV6-5 and TRBJ1-6; 9 nucleotides align to TRBD1. Germline CDR1 is MNHEY and CDR2 is SVGAGI. V shed 8 bases and J 7 bases; nucleotides not matched to a gene: 3. This CDR3 spans 13 amino acids.

The chain has TRBV6-2 or TRBV6-3 and TRBJ2-3; 7 nucleotides line up with TRBD1. CDR1 MNHEY and CDR2 SVGEGT come from the germline V gene. Trimming removed 2 bases from V and 1 base from J; junction bases left unmatched: 3. There are 15 residues in the CDR3. The CDR3 protein is CASSYTGTGTDTQYF. CDR3 DNA: TGTGCCAGCAGTTACACCGGGACAGGCACAGATACGCAGTATTTT.

The chain links TRBV18 to TRBJ1-1, with TRBD1 matching 7 bases. Unmatched junction bases numbered 2, after V lost 1 base and J lost 0 bases. This CDR3 comprises 15 residues. Germline values: CDR1 KGHSH, CDR2 LQKENI. The CDR3 region has the DNA TGTGCCAGCTCACCACGAGGGGGCCTGAACACTGAAGCTTTCTTT. This gives the protein CASSPRGGLNTEAFF.

V is TRBV5-1 and J is TRBJ2-2; TRBD1 matches 8 bases. This CDR3 has 15 residues. V trimming: 4 bases; J trimming: 3 bases; junction bases outside the gene matches: 5. Germline V gives CDR1 SGHRS, CDR2 YFSETQ. CDR3 protein: CASSITGGDTGELFF. In DNA form, the CDR3 reads TGCGCCAGCAGCATTACAGGGGGAGACACCGGGGAGCTGTTTTTT.

This chain connects TRBV27 to TRBJ2-4; 9 bases agree with TRBD1. Germline assignment: CDR1 MNHEY and CDR2 SMNVEV (reference sequence). Trimming at V came to 2 bases and at J to 0 bases, leaving 11 bases not matched to a gene. The CDR3 has 19 residues. CDR3 amino acids: CASSLRVGQGPLAKNIQYF. In DNA, the CDR3 is TGTGCCAGCAGTTTAAGGGTAGGACAGGGGCCACTAGCCAAAAACATTCAGTACTTC.

This clone was seen just once. J is TRBJ2-2 and V is TRBV5-1; D is perhaps TRBD1 (5 bases). The V end lost 2 bases, the J end lost 0 bases, and 11 bases lay between the germline ends. This CDR3 spans 16 amino acids. The germline CDR1 and CDR2 sequences are SGHRS and YFSETQ. CDR3 amino acids: CASSLPWTPNTGELFF. DNA of the CDR3: TGCGCCAGCAGCTTACCGTGGACACCGAACACCGGGGAGCTGTTTTTT.

The chain uses TRBV12-3 or TRBV12-4 and TRBJ2-1; 11 nucleotides match TRBD2. V shed 5 bases and J 11 bases; nucleotides not matched to a gene: 5. The CDR3 spans 13 residues. The CDR3 coding sequence is TGTGCCAGCAGTGCCTGGACTAGCGGGCAGCAGTTCTTC. It yields the protein CASSAWTSGQQFF.